The clone carrying this T cell receptor beta chain was picked up many times. What it binds is not known. The record originates from a study of CD8+CD57+ T cells in acquired aplastic anemia. The template for TCR beta VDJ and CDR3 sequence profiling was genomic DNA. A single record per CDR3 protein comes from TCRdb applying MiXCR to the reads. The table records some 220,000 distinct CDR3 sequences, almost 35% of them present only once. The study, taken as a whole, reports: Patients and controls had in common approximately 29 CD8+ CDR3 sequences.

Trimming stripped 6 bases from V and 0 bases from J, with 9 bases between. This CDR3 comprises 14 residues. Germline V gene data show CDR1 as LNHDA and CDR2 as SQIVND (reference sequence). This rearrangement joins TRBV19 to TRBJ1-5; possible D gene TRBD1, 5 bases. The sequence derives from a human donor in good health, serving as a control. The source material was sorted CD4+, CD8+, or CD8+CD57+ T cells (not recorded which) from PBMCs. The CDR3 DNA sequence: TGTGCCAGTAGCGGACAAAATAGCAATCAGCCCCAGCATTTT. Translated: CASSGQNSNQPQHF.